This record covers a single T cell receptor beta chain. The specificity of this receptor is unknown. Base qualities are not provided; no much larger clone lies one nucleotide away. This sample is part of a study of graft-versus-host responses after intestinal transplantation (dated by TCRdb to the early 2020s). Study-level background: Multivisceral, liver-intestinal, or isolated intestinal transplants were received by the recipients. Every recipient was given anti-thymocyte globulin induction, followed by around three years of maintenance tacrolimus and steroids. After intestinal transplantation, graft-versus-host and host-versus-graft alloreactive T cell clones were followed in the graft, circulation and bone marrow using bulk TCR-beta CDR3 sequencing. To identify alloreactive clones, pre-transplant mixed lymphocyte reaction products were sequenced and compared with unstimulated pre-transplant donor and recipient T cells. A cohort of approximately 23 intestinal transplant recipients, including one retransplant, was enrolled, and 3 patients lacking pretransplant specimens were excluded. A peak of at least 4% donor T cells among recipient peripheral blood mononuclear cells was the definition used for donor T cell macrochimerism. Samples from three later patients were sequenced in-house on an Illumina MiSeq with MiXCR processing rather than by the commercial service. Beyond this particular receptor, the publication reports: High GvH to HvG T cell clonal ratios were observed in the allografts of patients with donor T cell macrochimerism. GvH clones turned up in recipient bone marrow, with some appearing earlier in ileal mucosa or blood, a pattern consistent with an intestinal mucosal origin. Early after transplant, declines in HvG clones were associated with peak levels of circulating GvH clones. The conclusions were limited by the relatively low number and heterogeneity of the intestinal transplant patients.

Taken from cysteine to phenylalanine, the CDR3 has 21 residues. Solely the CDR3 DNA is kept, with 63 bases framed from the first base. CDR1 and CDR2 (SGDLS, YYNGEE) derive from the germline V gene. Trimming takes 0 bases off V and 5 bases off J; junction bases not matched to a gene: 21. The method was the immunoSEQ multiplex PCR assay. High-throughput TCR-beta CDR3 sequencing of genomic DNA from most patients was performed by Adaptive Biotechnologies. As for how the authors treated the data: TCR sequencing data for roughly 18 patients were retrieved from Adaptive's ImmunoSEQ software; three other patients were processed with MiXCR and VDJtools. CDR3 nucleotide sequences shared by donor and recipient were removed because the origin of these sequences could not be assigned. To count as alloreactive, a clone needed at least 2-fold expansion over unstimulated cells and a minimum CFSE-low frequency of 0.002% (template counts) or 0.001% (read counts). A clone was considered mappable if detected in the sequenced pre-transplant spleen, lymph node, or MLR CFSE-low populations of the donor or recipient. The cumulative frequency of alloreactive clones was calculated as a percentage of all sequences, weighted by copy number. This immuneACCESS table, as held by TCRdb, lists in-frame sequences with V and J called but not all clones. Of the missing ones, under half trace to an unresolved V gene in checked studies; the others have no known cause. Clonal size and the V and J genes are those of that table, whereas D and trimming came from the DNA. Across this sample there are under 20,000 clones, with 86% seen only once. Under 60% of the sample is in the top ten clones.

After transplant, bone marrow was aspirated from the posterior iliac crest or from another site selected by the physician. The TCR was taken from a human patient who received an intestinal transplant, so some T cells may come from the graft donor. The chain joins TRBV9 to TRBJ2-1; TRBD2 fits 9 bases in the junction. The sample here was bone marrow, taken about 130 days after transplant. The DNA sequence is TGTGCCAGCAGCGTAGAGGGGACGGAGATAGCGGGAGTCTCTGGCGACAATGAGCAGTTCTTC. Protein translation: CASSVEGTEIAGVSGDNEQFF.